The clone carrying this TCR beta chain has a count of ten or more. Its antigen remains unknown. The sample comes from a study of early T cells in non-severe SARS-CoV-2 infection. About the study: Sequencing targeted bulk RNA from unsorted whole blood, leaving chains unpaired. Findings of the study overall: Clonotype matching in VDJdb favored anti-spike CD8 responses and did not capture private and CD4 specificities.

Unique molecular identifiers were attached to individual cDNA molecules. Each CDR3 protein is one row after TCRdb ran MiXCR on the 5' RACE reads. The table shows more than 20,000 distinct CDR3 sequences, with around 4% occurring only once. This clonotype was obtained from an adult who was a healthcare worker with PCR-confirmed SARS-CoV-2 infection or an uninfected control (not recorded which). The sequencing sample was made of whole blood.

CDR3 in DNA: TGTGCCAGCAGCATGTACGCCATGGGCGCCACAGATACGCAGTATTTT. Its protein product is CASSMYAMGATDTQYF. This chain connects TRBV9 to TRBJ2-3; D not certain. The CDR3 is 16 amino acids. Germline V gene data show CDR1 as SGDLS and CDR2 as YYNGEE. V lost 4 bases and J 2 bases, leaving 17 bases between the germline ends.